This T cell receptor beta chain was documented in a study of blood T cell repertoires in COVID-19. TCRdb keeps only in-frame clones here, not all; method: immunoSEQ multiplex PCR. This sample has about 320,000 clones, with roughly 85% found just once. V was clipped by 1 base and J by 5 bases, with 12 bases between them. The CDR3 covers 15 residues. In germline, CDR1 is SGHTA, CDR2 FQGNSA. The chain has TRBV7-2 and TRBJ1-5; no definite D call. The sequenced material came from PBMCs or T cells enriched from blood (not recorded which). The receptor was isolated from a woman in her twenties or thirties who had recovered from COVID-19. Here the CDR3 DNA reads TGTGCCAGCAGCTTAGTGGGAGGGCTTGATCAGCCCCAGCATTTT. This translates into CASSLVGGLDQPQHF.